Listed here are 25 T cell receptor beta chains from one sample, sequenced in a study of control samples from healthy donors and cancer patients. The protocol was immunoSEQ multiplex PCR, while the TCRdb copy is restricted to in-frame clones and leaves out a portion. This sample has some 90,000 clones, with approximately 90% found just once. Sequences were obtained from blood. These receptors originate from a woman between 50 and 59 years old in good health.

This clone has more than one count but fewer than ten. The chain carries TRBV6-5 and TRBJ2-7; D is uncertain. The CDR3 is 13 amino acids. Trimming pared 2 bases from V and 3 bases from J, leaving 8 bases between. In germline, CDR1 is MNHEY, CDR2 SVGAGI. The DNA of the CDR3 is TGTGCCAGCAGTTACCGACCCAACTACGAGCAGTACTTC. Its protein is CASSYRPNYEQYF.

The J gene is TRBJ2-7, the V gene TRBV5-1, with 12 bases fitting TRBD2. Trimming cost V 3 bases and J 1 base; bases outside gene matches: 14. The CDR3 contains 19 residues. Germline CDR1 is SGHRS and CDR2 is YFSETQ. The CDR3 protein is CASSSVKTSGSMSSYEQYF. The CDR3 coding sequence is TGCGCCAGCAGCTCCGTTAAGACTAGCGGGAGTATGAGTTCCTACGAGCAGTACTTC.

DNA for the CDR3: TGTGCCAGCAGTTACGGGTGGGGGGGCGATGAAAAACTGTTTTTT. This encodes CASSYGWGGDEKLFF. This chain joins TRBV6-6 and TRBJ1-4, with D tentatively TRBD1 (6 bases). CDR1 MNHNY and CDR2 SVGAGI come from the germline V gene (reference sequence). Trimming took 2 bases from V and 6 from J, leaving 13 bases between them. This CDR3 is built from 15 residues.

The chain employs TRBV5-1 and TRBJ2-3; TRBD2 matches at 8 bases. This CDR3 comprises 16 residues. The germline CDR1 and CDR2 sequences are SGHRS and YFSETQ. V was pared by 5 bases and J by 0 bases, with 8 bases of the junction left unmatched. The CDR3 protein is CASRTAGTSSTDTQYF. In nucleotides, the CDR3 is TGCGCCAGCAGAACCGCCGGGACTAGTAGCACAGATACGCAGTATTTT.

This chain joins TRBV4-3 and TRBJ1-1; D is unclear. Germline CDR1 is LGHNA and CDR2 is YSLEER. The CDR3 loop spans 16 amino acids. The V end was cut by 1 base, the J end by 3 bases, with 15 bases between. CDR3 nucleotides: TGCGCCAGCAGCCAAGGTTCCAAGGGCGTGGACACTGAAGCTTTCTTT. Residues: CASSQGSKGVDTEAFF.

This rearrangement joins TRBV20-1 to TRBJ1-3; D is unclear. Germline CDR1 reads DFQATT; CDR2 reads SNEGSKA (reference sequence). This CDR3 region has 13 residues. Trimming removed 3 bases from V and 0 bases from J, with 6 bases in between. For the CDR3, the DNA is TGCAGTGCTAGTGACCCCTCTGGAAACACCATATATTTT. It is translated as CSASDPSGNTIYF.

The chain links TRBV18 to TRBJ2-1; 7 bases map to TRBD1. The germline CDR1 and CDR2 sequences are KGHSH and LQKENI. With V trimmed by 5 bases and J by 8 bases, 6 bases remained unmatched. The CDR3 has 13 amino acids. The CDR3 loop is CASSLWTGHEQFF. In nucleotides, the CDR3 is TGTGCCAGCTCATTATGGACAGGACATGAGCAGTTCTTC.

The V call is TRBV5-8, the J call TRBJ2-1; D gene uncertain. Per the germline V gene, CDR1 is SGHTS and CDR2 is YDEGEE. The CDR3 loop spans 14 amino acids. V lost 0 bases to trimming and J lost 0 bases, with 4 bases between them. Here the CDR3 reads CASSLDSSYNEQFF. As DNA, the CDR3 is TGTGCCAGCAGCTTGGATAGCTCCTACAATGAGCAGTTCTTC. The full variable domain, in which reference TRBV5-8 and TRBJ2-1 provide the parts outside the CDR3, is EAGVTQSPTHLIKTRGQQATLRCSPISGHTSVYWYQQALGLGLQFLLWYDEGEERNRGNFPPRFSGRQFPNYSSELNVNALELEDSALYLCASSLDSSYNEQFFGPGTRLTVL.

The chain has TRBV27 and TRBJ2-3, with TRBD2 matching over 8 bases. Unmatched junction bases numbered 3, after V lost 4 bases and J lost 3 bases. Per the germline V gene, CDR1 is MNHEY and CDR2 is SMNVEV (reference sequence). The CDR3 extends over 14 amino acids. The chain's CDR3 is CASSSGLGTDTQYF. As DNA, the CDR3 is TGTGCCAGCAGTTCGGGACTAGGGACAGATACGCAGTATTTT.

In nucleotides, the CDR3 is TGTGCCAGCAGCTTACAGGGGGCTTATGGCTACACCTTC. This translates into CASSLQGAYGYTF. The chain links TRBV7-6 to TRBJ1-2; 8 bases align to TRBD1. Germline CDR1 reads SGHVS; CDR2 reads FNYEAQ. Trimming removed 2 bases from V and 5 bases from J; junction bases left unmatched: 1. The CDR3 consists of 13 residues.

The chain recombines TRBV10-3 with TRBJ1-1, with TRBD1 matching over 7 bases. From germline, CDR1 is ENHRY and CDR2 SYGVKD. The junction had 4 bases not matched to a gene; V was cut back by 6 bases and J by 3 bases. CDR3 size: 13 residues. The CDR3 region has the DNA TGTGCCATCAGAGACAGGGTTGACACTGAAGCTTTCTTT. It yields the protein CAIRDRVDTEAFF.

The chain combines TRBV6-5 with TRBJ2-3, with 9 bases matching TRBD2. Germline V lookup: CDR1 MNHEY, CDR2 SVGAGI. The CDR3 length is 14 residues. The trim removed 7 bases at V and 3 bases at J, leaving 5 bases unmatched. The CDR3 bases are TGTGCCAGCAATCTTGGACTAGCGACAGATACGCAGTATTTT. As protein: CASNLGLATDTQYF.

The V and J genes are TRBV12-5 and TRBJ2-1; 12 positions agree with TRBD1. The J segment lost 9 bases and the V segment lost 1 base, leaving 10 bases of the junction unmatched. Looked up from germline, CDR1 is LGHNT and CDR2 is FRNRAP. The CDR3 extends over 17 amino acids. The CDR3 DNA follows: TGTGCTAGTGGTTTGGGTGGTTGGGACAGGGGGCGCGGTGAGCAGTTCTTC. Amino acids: CASGLGGWDRGRGEQFF.

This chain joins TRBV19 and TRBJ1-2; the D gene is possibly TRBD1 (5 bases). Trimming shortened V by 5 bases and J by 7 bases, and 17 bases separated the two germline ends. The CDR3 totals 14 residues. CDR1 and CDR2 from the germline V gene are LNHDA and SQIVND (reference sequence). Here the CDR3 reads CASSSSSQGSGYTF. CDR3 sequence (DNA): TGTGCCAGTAGTTCTTCTTCGCAGGGAAGTGGCTACACCTTC.

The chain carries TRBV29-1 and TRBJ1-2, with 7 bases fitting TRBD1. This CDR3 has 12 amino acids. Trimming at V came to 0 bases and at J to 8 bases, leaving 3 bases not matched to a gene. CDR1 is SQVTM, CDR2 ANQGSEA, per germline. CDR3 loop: CSVEDQGGGYTF. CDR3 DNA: TGCAGCGTTGAAGATCAGGGGGGCGGCTACACCTTC.

The CDR3 here is CSVEVGGEETQYF. DNA for the CDR3: TGCAGCGTTGAAGTCGGGGGGGAAGAGACCCAGTACTTC. The chain employs TRBV29-1 and TRBJ2-5; 8 positions agree with TRBD2. This CDR3 is 13 amino acids long. The V segment lost 1 base and the J segment 3 bases; nucleotides outside the gene matches: 1. CDR1 SQVTM and CDR2 ANQGSEA come from the germline V gene.

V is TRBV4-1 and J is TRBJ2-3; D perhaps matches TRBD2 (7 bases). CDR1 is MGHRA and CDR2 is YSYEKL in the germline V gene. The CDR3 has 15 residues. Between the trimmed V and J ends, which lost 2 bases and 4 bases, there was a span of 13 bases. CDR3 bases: TGCGCCAGCAGCCAATATACAGGGAGGGCAGATACGCAGTATTTT. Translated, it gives CASSQYTGRADTQYF.

CDR3 in DNA: TGTGCCAGCACAGTAGGACAGGCCTACAATGAGCAGTTCTTC. Translating it yields CASTVGQAYNEQFF. The chain links TRBV6-5 to TRBJ2-1; 7 bases agree with TRBD1. The V segment lost 7 bases and the J segment 2 bases; nucleotides outside the gene matches: 5. Germline CDR1 MNHEY, CDR2 SVGAGI. This CDR3 is built from 14 residues.

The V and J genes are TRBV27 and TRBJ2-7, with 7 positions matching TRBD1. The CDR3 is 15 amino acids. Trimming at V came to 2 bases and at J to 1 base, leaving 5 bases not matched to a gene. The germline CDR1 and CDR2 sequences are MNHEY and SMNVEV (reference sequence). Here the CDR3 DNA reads TGTGCCAGCAGTTTACTTCCGGGACAGTCCTACGAGCAGTACTTC. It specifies CASSLLPGQSYEQYF.

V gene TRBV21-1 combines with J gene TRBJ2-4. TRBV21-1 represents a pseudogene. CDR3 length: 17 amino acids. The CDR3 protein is CASTPGRGATAKNIQYF. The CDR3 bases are TGTGCCAGCACCCCAGGTCGAGGGGCGACGGCCAAAAACATTCAGTACTTC.

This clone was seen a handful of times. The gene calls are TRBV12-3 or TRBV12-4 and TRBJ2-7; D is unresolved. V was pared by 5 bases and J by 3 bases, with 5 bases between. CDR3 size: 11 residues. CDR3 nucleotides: TGTGCCAGCAGTGCGTACTACGAGCAGTACTTC. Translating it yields CASSAYYEQYF.

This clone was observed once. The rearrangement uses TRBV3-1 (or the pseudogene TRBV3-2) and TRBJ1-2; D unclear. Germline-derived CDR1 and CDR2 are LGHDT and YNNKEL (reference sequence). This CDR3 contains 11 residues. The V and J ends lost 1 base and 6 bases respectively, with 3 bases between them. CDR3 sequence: CASSQGHGYTF. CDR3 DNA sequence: TGTGCCAGCAGCCAAGGTCATGGCTACACCTTC.

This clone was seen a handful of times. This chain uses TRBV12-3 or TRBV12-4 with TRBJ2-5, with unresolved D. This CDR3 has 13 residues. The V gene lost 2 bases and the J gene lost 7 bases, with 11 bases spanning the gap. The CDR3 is CASSLSILATQYF. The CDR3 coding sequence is TGTGCCAGCAGTTTATCTATTTTGGCGACCCAGTACTTC.

This chain's CDR3 is CASSLQGGNEKLFF. DNA for the CDR3: TGCGCCAGCAGCTTACAGGGGGGGAATGAAAAACTGTTTTTT. The chain uses TRBV5-1 and TRBJ1-4, with 8 nucleotides matching TRBD1. From germline, CDR1 is SGHRS and CDR2 YFSETQ. The junction had 2 bases not matched to a gene; V was cut back by 2 bases and J by 5 bases. CDR3 size: 14 residues. The complete variable domain, with remaining parts taken from reference TRBV5-1 and TRBJ1-4, reads KAGVTQTPRYLIKTRGQQVTLSCSPISGHRSVSWYQQTPGQGLQFLFEYFSETQRNKGNFPGRFSGRQFSNSRSEMNVSTLELGDSALYLCASSLQGGNEKLFFGSGTQLSVL.

The CDR3 sequence is CSVGDPSWGGYTF. CDR3 coding DNA: TGCAGCGTTGGAGACCCTTCCTGGGGAGGCTACACCTTC. This sequence joins TRBV29-1 and TRBJ1-2; D not certain. V was shortened by 4 bases and J by 8 bases, with 17 bases between the two germline ends. The length of the CDR3 is 13 residues. Germline values: CDR1 SQVTM, CDR2 ANQGSEA.